This entry is about one T cell receptor beta chain. The target antigen is unknown. The sample originates from a study of blood T cells in healthy people across ages. Overall study results and limits: The fall in TCR beta diversity per million T cells was roughly linear with age.

Sample-barcoded 5' priming and a J-beta primer mix drove a second PCR of roughly 6 to 12 cycles. A template-switch adaptor containing 12 random nucleotides labeled each cDNA molecule. TCRdb independently ran MiXCR on the 5' RACE reads; one entry per CDR3 protein. The sample includes roughly 900,000 distinct CDR3 sequences, roughly 48% seen only once; the top ten take 13%. Those donating, healthy Caucasian individuals from Russia, were aged about 6 to 100. The source material was blood. The sequence derives from a man aged 25 to 40 in good health.

This chain's CDR3 is CASSPRGGGLSYEQYF. As DNA, the CDR3 is TGTGCCAGCAGCCCAAGGGGCGGGGGGCTTTCCTACGAGCAGTACTTC. V and J are TRBV7-2 and TRBJ2-7, with 8 bases that match TRBD2. Germline V gives CDR1 SGHTA, CDR2 FQGNSA. Trimming removed 5 bases from V and 1 base from J; junction bases left unmatched: 10. The CDR3 is 16 amino acids.